This entry lists 15 T cell receptor beta chains sequenced from one sample in a study of patients and donors after allogeneic stem cell transplantation. One entry per CDR3 protein results from TCRdb running MiXCR on the RT-PCR reads. The table records 87,000 or so distinct CDR3 sequences, approximately 5% of them present only once. The sequenced material came from blood, either unsorted or a sorted T cell fraction (not recorded which). The receptors originated from a human donor who was either an allogeneic HSCT recipient or a stem cell or donor lymphocyte infusion donor (not recorded which). It is not recorded whose cells these are; they may come from a transplant donor.

The V call is TRBV5-5, the J call TRBJ1-1; 11 nucleotides agree with TRBD1. The CDR3 has 18 amino acids. CDR1 is SGHKS, CDR2 YYEKEE, per germline (reference sequence). The junction had 16 bases not matched to a gene; V was cut back by 4 bases and J by 5 bases. In DNA form, the CDR3 reads TGTGCCAGCAGCCCCCGGGGCGACGGGACAGGGGGGGGGACTGAAGCTTTCTTT. Translated, it gives CASSPRGDGTGGGTEAFF.

The sample holds many counts of this clonotype. This chain uses TRBV18 with TRBJ2-3, with 9 bases aligning to TRBD1. Germline values: CDR1 KGHSH, CDR2 LQKENI. Trimming took 5 bases from V and 3 from J; bases not matched to a gene: 9. The CDR3 is 16 residues long. This CDR3 is CASSSRWTGETDTQYF. For the CDR3, the DNA is TGTGCCAGCTCATCGAGATGGACAGGGGAGACAGATACGCAGTATTTT.

This clonotype was picked up many times. The chain couples TRBV7-6 to TRBJ1-1; no firm D call. Trimming cost V 1 base and J 5 bases, with 11 bases left between them. The germline V gene has CDR1 SGHVS and CDR2 FNYEAQ. The CDR3 runs 14 residues. The CDR3 region has the DNA TGTGCCAGCAGCTTAGGTTCGGGTTTTACTGAAGCTTTCTTT. It specifies CASSLGSGFTEAFF.

This clonotype came up many times. The chain couples TRBV5-1 to TRBJ2-1; possible D gene TRBD2, 6 bases. Looked up from germline, CDR1 is SGHRS and CDR2 is YFSETQ. Trimming took 5 bases from V and 5 from J, leaving 17 bases between them. CDR3 length: 15 amino acids. The CDR3 loop is CASREGPSFDNEQFF. Written as DNA, the CDR3 is TGCGCCAGCAGGGAGGGGCCCTCTTTCGACAATGAGCAGTTCTTC.

In its sample, this clonotype was seen many times. V usage is TRBV29-1 and J usage is TRBJ2-1; TRBD2 matches at 10 bases. The CDR3 totals 14 residues. With 6 bases clipped from V and 3 bases from J, the junction kept 5 bases outside the gene matches. CDR1 SQVTM and CDR2 ANQGSEA come from the germline V gene. The CDR3 reads CSVDRTSGYNEQFF. The DNA for the CDR3 is TGCAGCGTAGATAGGACTAGCGGCTACAATGAGCAGTTCTTC.

This clonotype came up many times. V and J are TRBV19 and TRBJ1-1; a weak D match, TRBD1 (6 bases). This CDR3 spans 16 amino acids. Germline loops: CDR1 LNHDA, CDR2 SQIVND (reference sequence). V gave up 5 bases and J gave up 0 bases, with 16 bases separating them. The CDR3 DNA follows: TGTGCCAGTAGTCCTTATCAGGGGACGATGAACACTGAAGCTTTCTTT. It is translated as CASSPYQGTMNTEAFF.

This clonotype was observed at least ten times. The V gene is TRBV7-8, the J gene TRBJ2-1; 8 bases are shared with TRBD2. V lost 5 bases and J lost 1; bases outside the gene matches: 7. This CDR3 comprises 16 residues. Germline V lookup: CDR1 SGHVS, CDR2 FQNEAQ. This CDR3 reads CASSILADHSYNEQFF. As DNA, the CDR3 is TGTGCCAGCAGCATACTAGCGGACCATTCCTACAATGAGCAGTTCTTC.

The table lists this clonotype with many counts. DNA of the CDR3: TGCAGTGGCTGGGGGCAGGATACGCAGTATTTT. Amino acid sequence: CSGWGQDTQYF. The chain recombines TRBV20-1 with TRBJ2-3, with a weak D call TRBD1 (6 bases). V lost 7 bases to trimming and J lost 6 bases, with 11 bases between them. The germline gives CDR1 DFQATT, CDR2 SNEGSKA (reference sequence). The CDR3 length is 11 residues.

This clonotype came up many times. V is TRBV2 and J is TRBJ2-1; weak D call: TRBD2 (6 bases). The CDR3 consists of 12 residues. V lost 11 bases, J lost 4 bases, and 12 bases lay in between. Germline CDR1 is SNHLY and CDR2 is FYNNEI. In nucleotides, the CDR3 is TGTGCCTGGCGGGACGCTTACAATGAGCAGTTCTTC. It codes for CAWRDAYNEQFF.

This clonotype was recorded at least ten times. The chain couples TRBV6-1 to TRBJ2-3, with D possibly TRBD1 on 6 matching bases. CDR1 and CDR2 (germline): MNHNS, SASEGT. The CDR3 length is 16 residues. Trimming took 7 bases from V and 0 from J, leaving 17 bases between them. CDR3 residues: CASTSHRDTSTDTQYF. DNA for the CDR3: TGTGCCAGCACGTCTCACCGGGACACTAGCACAGATACGCAGTATTTT.

The table lists this clonotype with many counts. The chain has TRBV19 and TRBJ2-2; weak D call: TRBD2 (5 bases). V gave up 2 bases and J gave up 1 base, with 11 bases separating them. CDR1 is LNHDA, CDR2 SQIVND, per germline (reference sequence). The CDR3 is 16 residues long. CDR3 amino acids: CASSIMFRGNTGELFF. The CDR3 DNA follows: TGTGCCAGTAGTATAATGTTCCGGGGGAACACCGGGGAGCTGTTTTTT.

This chain connects TRBV11-2 to TRBJ2-5, with D unresolved. Germline values: CDR1 SGHAT, CDR2 FQNNGV. This CDR3 comprises 12 residues. Trimming took 2 bases from V and 4 from J, leaving 5 bases between them. CDR3 sequence (DNA): TGTGCCAGCAGCTTAAAGGGAGAGACCCAGTACTTC. It specifies CASSLKGETQYF.

CDR3 in amino acids: CAISVQGIDGYTF. The CDR3 DNA follows: TGTGCCATCAGTGTACAGGGAATCGATGGCTACACCTTC. This chain connects TRBV10-3 to TRBJ1-2; tentatively, D is TRBD1 (6 bases). The CDR3 totals 13 residues. CDR1 ENHRY and CDR2 SYGVKD come from the germline V gene. Trimming took off 4 bases at V and 6 bases at J, with 12 bases between the two ends.

This clonotype was recorded many times. The rearrangement joins TRBV20-1 to TRBJ1-5, with no clear D. V was cut by 3 bases and J by 4 bases, with 19 bases left in between. The CDR3 spans 16 residues. The V gene's germline CDR1 is DFQATT and CDR2 SNEGSKA (reference sequence). DNA of the CDR3: TGCAGTGCTAGTCGGCCGGGTATGGGAGCTAATCAGCCCCAGCATTTT. Residues: CSASRPGMGANQPQHF.

This chain links TRBV2 with TRBJ2-5; 8 nucleotides align to TRBD1. The CDR3 consists of 15 residues. The germline CDR1 and CDR2 sequences are SNHLY and FYNNEI. Trimming removed 7 bases from V and 1 base from J; junction bases left unmatched: 8. This chain's CDR3 is CASIGTGLPQETQYF. The CDR3 coding sequence is TGTGCCAGCATCGGGACAGGACTACCCCAAGAGACCCAGTACTTC. Together with reference TRBV2 and TRBJ2-5, the CDR3 gives the full variable domain: EPEVTQTPSHQVTQMGQEVILRCVPISNHLYFYWYRQILGQKVEFLVSFYNNEISEKSEIFDDQFSVERPDGSNFTLKIRSTKLEDSAMYFCASIGTGLPQETQYFGPGTRLLVL.